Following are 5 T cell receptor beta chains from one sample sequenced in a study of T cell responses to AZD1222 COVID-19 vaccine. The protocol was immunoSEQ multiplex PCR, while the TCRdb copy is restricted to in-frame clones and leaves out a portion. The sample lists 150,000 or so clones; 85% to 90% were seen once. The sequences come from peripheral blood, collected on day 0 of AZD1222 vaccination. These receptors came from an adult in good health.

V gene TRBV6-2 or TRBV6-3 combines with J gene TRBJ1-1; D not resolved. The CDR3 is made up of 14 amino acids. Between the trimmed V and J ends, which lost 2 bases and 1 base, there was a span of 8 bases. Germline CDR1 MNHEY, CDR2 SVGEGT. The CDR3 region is CASSYPRENTEAFF. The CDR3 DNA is TGTGCCAGCAGTTACCCGAGAGAGAACACTGAAGCTTTCTTT.

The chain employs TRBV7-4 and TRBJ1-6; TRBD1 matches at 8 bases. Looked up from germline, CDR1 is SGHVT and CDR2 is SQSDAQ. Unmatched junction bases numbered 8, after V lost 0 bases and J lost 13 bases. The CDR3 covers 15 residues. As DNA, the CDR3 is TGTGCCAGCAGCTTAGCGGACAGGGCTCAATTCCCCCTCCACTTT. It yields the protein CASSLADRAQFPLHF. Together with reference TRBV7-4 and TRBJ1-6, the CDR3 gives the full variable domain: GAGVSQSPRYKVAKRGRDVALRCDSISGHVTLYWYRQTLGQGSEVLTYSQSDAQRDKSGRPSGRFSAERPERSVSTLKIQRTEQGDSAVYLCASSLADRAQFPLHFGNGTRLTVT.

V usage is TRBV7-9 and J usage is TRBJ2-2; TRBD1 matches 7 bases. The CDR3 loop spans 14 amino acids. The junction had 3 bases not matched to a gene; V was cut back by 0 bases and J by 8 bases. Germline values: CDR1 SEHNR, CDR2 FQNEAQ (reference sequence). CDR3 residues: CASSLALDRGELFF. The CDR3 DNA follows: TGTGCCAGCAGCTTAGCGCTGGACAGGGGGGAGCTGTTTTTT.

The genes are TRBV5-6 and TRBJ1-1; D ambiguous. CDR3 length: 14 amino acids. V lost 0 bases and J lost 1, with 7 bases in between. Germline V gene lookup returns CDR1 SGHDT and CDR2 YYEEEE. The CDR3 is CASSLEAGNTEAFF. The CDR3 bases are TGTGCCAGCAGCTTGGAGGCAGGGAACACTGAAGCTTTCTTT. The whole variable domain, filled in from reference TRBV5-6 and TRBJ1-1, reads DAGVTQSPTHLIKTRGQQVTLRCSPKSGHDTVSWYQQALGQGPQFIFQYYEEEERQRGNFPDRFSGHQFPNYSSELNVNALLLGDSALYLCASSLEAGNTEAFFGQGTRLTVV.

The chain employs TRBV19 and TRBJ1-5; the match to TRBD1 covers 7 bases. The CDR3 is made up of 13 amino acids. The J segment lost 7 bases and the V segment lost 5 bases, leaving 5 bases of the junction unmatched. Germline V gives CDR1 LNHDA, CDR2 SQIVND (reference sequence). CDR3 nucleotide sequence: TGTGCCAGTAGTCGGACAGGAATACAGCCCCAGCATTTT. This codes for CASSRTGIQPQHF.